The rows below give T cell receptor beta chains drawn from one sample of a study of T cell changes during pregnancy in multiple sclerosis. Method: immunoSEQ multiplex PCR; TCRdb's copy keeps in-frame clones and lacks some. The sample yields about 67,000 clones, roughly 92% seen once. This specimen consisted of peripheral blood, obtained in the second trimester of pregnancy. These receptors came from a female donor with multiple sclerosis, enrolled in a pregnancy study. Each CDR3 is given with its conserved first and last residue. The order of the fields is clone size, V gene, J gene, D gene, CDR3 protein, CDR3 DNA. A D gene is named only where the DNA matches it firmly. Size values are once, few and many counts, or a class for expanded clones, and some rows have none.

size: -
V: TRBV7-3
J: TRBJ2-5
D: TRBD2
CDR3: CASSSGGETQYF
DNA: TGTGCCAGCAGCTCGGGGGGGGAGACCCAGTACTTC

size: -
V: TRBV5-1
J: TRBJ2-1
D: -
CDR3: CASSLAVGAHEQFF
DNA: TGCGCCAGCAGCTTGGCCGTGGGGGCGCATGAGCAGTTCTTC

size: -
V: TRBV19
J: TRBJ1-2
D: TRBD1
CDR3: CASRNTGATLYGYTF
DNA: TGTGCCAGTAGAAATACAGGGGCGACGTTATATGGCTACACCTTC

size: -
V: TRBV5-4
J: TRBJ2-3
D: TRBD1
CDR3: CASSYRDRPTDTQYF
DNA: TGTGCCAGCAGTTACCGGGACAGGCCCACAGATACGCAGTATTTT

size: -
V: TRBV7-9
J: TRBJ1-3
D: -
CDR3: CASSPGSSGNTIYF
DNA: TGTGCCAGCAGCCCAGGGTCCTCTGGAAACACCATATATTTT

size: -
V: TRBV6-6
J: TRBJ2-7
D: TRBD1
CDR3: CASRDGDRPYEQYF
DNA: TGTGCCAGCAGGGATGGGGACAGACCCTACGAGCAGTACTTC

size: -
V: TRBV6-1
J: TRBJ1-5
D: TRBD1
CDR3: CASKQGDQPQHF
DNA: TGTGCCAGCAAACAGGGGGACCAGCCCCAGCATTTT

size: -
V: TRBV6-6
J: TRBJ1-6
D: TRBD1
CDR3: CASSQTTGLSSPLHF
DNA: TGTGCCAGCAGTCAAACGACAGGGCTGAGTTCACCCCTCCACTTT

size: -
V: TRBV11-3
J: TRBJ2-1
D: TRBD1
CDR3: CASSLDQGGSSKNNEQFF
DNA: TGTGCCAGCAGCCTAGATCAAGGGGGCAGCAGCAAAAACAATGAGCAGTTCTTC

size: -
V: TRBV6-5
J: TRBJ1-2
D: TRBD1
CDR3: CASSLNRDRVYGYTF
DNA: TGTGCCAGCAGTTTGAACCGGGACAGGGTCTATGGCTACACCTTC

size: once
V: TRBV6-6
J: TRBJ2-7
D: -
CDR3: CASSYSSSGSYEQYF
DNA: TGTGCCAGCAGTTACTCGAGCAGCGGATCATACGAGCAGTACTTC

size: once
V: TRBV7-3
J: TRBJ1-5
D: -
CDR3: CASYRLNTESNQPQHF
DNA: TGTGCCAGCTATCGGTTGAACACAGAGAGCAATCAGCCCCAGCATTTT

size: medium-sized
V: TRBV6-4
J: TRBJ1-1
D: TRBD1
CDR3: CASSDGQENTEAFF
DNA: TGTGCCAGCAGTGATGGACAGGAGAACACTGAAGCTTTCTTT

size: -
V: TRBV30
J: TRBJ2-1
D: -
CDR3: CAWSVNYNNEQFF
DNA: TGTGCCTGGAGTGTTAATTACAACAATGAGCAGTTCTTC

size: once
V: TRBV5-5
J: TRBJ1-1
D: TRBD1
CDR3: CASSWGTGANTEAFF
DNA: TGTGCCAGCAGCTGGGGGACAGGGGCGAACACTGAAGCTTTCTTT

size: -
V: TRBV6-5
J: TRBJ1-1
D: TRBD1
CDR3: CASRRDRGNTEAFF
DNA: TGTGCCAGCAGAAGAGACAGGGGGAACACTGAAGCTTTCTTT

size: -
V: TRBV9
J: TRBJ2-1
D: TRBD2
CDR3: CASSVTREVYYNEQFF
DNA: TGTGCCAGCAGCGTAACCCGGGAGGTTTACTACAATGAGCAGTTCTTC